This T cell receptor (beta chain) was sequenced during a study of cytomegalovirus exposure and HLA in healthy donors. This clone was recorded a few times. The antigen is undetermined. V lost 2 bases, J lost 5 bases, and 3 bases stayed unmatched. CDR3 length equals 14 residues. Germline V CDR1 and CDR2: MNHNY, SVGAGI (reference sequence). 60 Vbeta and 13 Jbeta primers were used in PCR. Profiling relied on immunoSEQ multiplex PCR, and the TCRdb table lists in-frame clones only, not all of them. This table holds 55,000 to 65,000 clones, approximately 80% found once. Points from the study as a whole: Donors belonging to an Asian-associated ancestry cluster reportedly showed fewer N-insertions in productive TCRs than the roughly 700-donor mean, according to what a later analysis found.

This receptor was obtained from a male donor in good health and CMV-seronegative. V is TRBV6-6 and J is TRBJ2-3; 8 bases match TRBD2. Sequencing was carried out using PBMCs. The DNA for the CDR3 is TGTGCCAGCAGTTACCGGGGGGGCGGAGATACGCAGTATTTT. It encodes CASSYRGGGDTQYF.